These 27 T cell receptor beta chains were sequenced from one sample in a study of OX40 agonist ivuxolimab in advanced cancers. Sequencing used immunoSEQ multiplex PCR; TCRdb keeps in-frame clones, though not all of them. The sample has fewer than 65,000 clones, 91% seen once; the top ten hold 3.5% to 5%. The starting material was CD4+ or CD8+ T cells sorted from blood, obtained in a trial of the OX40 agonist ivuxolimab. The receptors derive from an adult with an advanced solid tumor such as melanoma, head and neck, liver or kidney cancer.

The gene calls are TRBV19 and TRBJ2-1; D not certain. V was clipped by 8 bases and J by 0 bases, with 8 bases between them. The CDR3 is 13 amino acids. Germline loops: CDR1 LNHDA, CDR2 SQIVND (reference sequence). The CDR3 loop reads CASGGSSYNEQFF. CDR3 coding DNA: TGTGCCAGTGGTGGGTCCTCCTACAATGAGCAGTTCTTC.

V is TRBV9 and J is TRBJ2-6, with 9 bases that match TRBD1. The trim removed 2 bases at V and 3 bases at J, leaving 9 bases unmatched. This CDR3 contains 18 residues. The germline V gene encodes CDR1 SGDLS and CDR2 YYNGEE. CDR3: CASSVRDRVIFGANVLTF. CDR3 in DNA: TGTGCCAGCAGCGTTAGGGACAGGGTAATATTTGGGGCCAACGTCCTGACTTTC.

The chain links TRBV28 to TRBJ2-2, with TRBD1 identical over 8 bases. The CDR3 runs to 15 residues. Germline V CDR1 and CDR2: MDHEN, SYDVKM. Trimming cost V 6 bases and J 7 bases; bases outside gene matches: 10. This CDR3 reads CASRALRGRFGELFF. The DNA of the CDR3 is TGTGCCAGCAGAGCGCTCAGGGGGCGTTTCGGGGAGCTGTTTTTT.

In nucleotides, the CDR3 is TGTGCCAGCCTTGCGGCCCCCATTCAGTACTTC. Translating gives CASLAAPIQYF. The V gene is TRBV6-1, the J gene TRBJ2-4; D unclear. The ends were cut back, 8 bases at V and 9 bases at J, with 11 bases in the middle. The CDR3 extends over 11 amino acids. Germline assignment: CDR1 MNHNS and CDR2 SASEGT.

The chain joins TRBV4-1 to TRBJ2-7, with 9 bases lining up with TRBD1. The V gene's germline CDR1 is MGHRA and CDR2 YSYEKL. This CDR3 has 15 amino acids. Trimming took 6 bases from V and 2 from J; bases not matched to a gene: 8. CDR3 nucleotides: TGCGCCAGCAGGGGGACAGGGATCGGGACCTACGAGCAGTACTTC. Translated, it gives CASRGTGIGTYEQYF.

The CDR3 region is CASSQDKDRSTDTQYF. CDR3 DNA: TGTGCCAGCAGCCAAGACAAGGACAGGAGCACAGATACGCAGTATTTT. The V and J genes are TRBV14 and TRBJ2-3, with TRBD1 matching 7 bases. Germline lookup yields CDR1 SGHDN and CDR2 FVKESK. Trimming removed 0 bases from V and 0 bases from J; junction bases left unmatched: 3. This CDR3 is 16 amino acids long.

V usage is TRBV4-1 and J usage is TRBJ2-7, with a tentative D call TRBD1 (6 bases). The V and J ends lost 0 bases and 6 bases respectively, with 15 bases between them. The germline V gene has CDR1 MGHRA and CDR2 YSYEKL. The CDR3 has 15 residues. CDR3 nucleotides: TGCGCCAGCAGCCAAGATACCGGGACACGCTCCGAGCAGTACTTC. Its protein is CASSQDTGTRSEQYF.

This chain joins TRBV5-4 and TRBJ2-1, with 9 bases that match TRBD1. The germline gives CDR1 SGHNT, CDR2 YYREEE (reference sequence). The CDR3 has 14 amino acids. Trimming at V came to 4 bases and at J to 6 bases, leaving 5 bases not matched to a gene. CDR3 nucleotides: TGTGCCAGCAGCACGGACAGGGGAGGCAATGAGCAGTTCTTC. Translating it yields CASSTDRGGNEQFF.

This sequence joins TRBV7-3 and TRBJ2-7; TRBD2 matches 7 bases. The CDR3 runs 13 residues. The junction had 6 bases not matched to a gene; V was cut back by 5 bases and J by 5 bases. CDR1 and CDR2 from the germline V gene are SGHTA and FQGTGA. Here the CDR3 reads CASSPPGRDEQYV. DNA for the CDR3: TGTGCCAGCAGCCCACCGGGGAGGGACGAGCAGTACGTC.

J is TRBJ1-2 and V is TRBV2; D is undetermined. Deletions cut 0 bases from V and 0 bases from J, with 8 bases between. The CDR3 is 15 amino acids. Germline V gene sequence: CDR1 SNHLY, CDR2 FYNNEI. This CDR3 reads CASSEAPAPNYGYTF. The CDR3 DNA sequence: TGTGCCAGCAGTGAAGCGCCAGCACCTAACTATGGCTACACCTTC.

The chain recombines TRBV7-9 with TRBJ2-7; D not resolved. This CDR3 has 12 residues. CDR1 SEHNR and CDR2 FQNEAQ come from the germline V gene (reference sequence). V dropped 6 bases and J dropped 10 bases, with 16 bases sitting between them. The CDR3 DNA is TGTGCCAGCAGTTCCGACCCCTTCCGTCAGTACTTC. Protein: CASSSDPFRQYF.

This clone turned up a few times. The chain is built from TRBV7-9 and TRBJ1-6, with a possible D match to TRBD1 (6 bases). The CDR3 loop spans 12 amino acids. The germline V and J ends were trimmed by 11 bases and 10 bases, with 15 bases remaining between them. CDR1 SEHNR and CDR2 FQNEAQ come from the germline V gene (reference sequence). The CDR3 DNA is TGTGCCTGCAACAGGGAAGGATCACCCCTCCACTTT. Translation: CACNREGSPLHF.

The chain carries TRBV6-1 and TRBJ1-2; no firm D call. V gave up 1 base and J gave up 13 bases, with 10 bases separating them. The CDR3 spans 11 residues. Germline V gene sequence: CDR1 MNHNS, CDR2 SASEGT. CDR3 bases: TGTGCCAGCAGTGAAGGGGCCCAAATCACCTTC. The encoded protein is CASSEGAQITF.

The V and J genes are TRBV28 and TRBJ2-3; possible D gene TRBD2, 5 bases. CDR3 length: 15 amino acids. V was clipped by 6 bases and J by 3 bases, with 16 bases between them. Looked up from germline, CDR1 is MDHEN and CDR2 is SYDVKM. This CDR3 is CASRPRGRLTDTQYF. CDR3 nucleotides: TGTGCCAGCAGGCCCCGCGGGCGGTTAACAGATACGCAGTATTTT. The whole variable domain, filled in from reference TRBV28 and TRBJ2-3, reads DVKVTQSSRYLVKRTGEKVFLECVQDMDHENMFWYRQDPGLGLRLIYFSYDVKMKEKGDIPEGYSVSREKKERFSLILESASTNQTSMYLCASRPRGRLTDTQYFGPGTRLTVL.

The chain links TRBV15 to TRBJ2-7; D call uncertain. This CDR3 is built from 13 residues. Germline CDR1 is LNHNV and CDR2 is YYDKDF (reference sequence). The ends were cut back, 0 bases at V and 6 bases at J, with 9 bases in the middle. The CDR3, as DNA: TGTGCCACCAGCAGAGATTGGGCGTCCGAGCAGTACGTC. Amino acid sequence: CATSRDWASEQYV.

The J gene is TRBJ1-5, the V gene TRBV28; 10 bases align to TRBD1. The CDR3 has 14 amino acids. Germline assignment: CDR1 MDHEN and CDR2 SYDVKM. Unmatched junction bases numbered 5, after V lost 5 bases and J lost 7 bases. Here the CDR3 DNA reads TGTGCCAGCAGTCGACAGGGGGCTAAGCAGCCCCAGCATTTT. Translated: CASSRQGAKQPQHF.

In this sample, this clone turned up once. The CDR3 is CAWSVSSGFEKLFF. The CDR3 bases are TGTGCCTGGAGTGTGTCTTCAGGGTTTGAAAAACTGTTTTTT. V and J are TRBV30 and TRBJ1-4; a weak D match, TRBD1 (5 bases). This CDR3 has 14 residues. The germline V gene has CDR1 GTSNPN and CDR2 SVGIG (reference sequence). V lost 0 bases to trimming and J lost 7 bases, with 12 bases between them.

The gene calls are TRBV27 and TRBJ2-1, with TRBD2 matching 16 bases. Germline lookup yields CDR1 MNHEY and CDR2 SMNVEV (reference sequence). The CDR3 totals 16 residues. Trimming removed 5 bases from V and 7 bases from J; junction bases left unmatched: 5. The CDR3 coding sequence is TGTGCCAGCAGTAGTTCGGGACTAGCGGGGGGGAATGAGCAGTTCTTC. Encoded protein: CASSSSGLAGGNEQFF.

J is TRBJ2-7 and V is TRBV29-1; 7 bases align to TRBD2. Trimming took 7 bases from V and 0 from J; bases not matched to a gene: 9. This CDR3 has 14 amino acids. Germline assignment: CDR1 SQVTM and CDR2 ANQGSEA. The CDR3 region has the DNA TGCAGCGCTACGACTAGCTCTCGCTCCTACGAGCAGTACTTC. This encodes CSATTSSRSYEQYF.

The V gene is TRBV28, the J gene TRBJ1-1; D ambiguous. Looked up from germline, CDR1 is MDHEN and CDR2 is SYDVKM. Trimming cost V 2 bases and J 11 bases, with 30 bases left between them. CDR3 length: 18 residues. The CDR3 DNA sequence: TGTGCCAGCAGTTTAAAAGGGCTACCCCGTCTCCGCTTTGACTTGGCTTTCTTT. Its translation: CASSLKGLPRLRFDLAFF.

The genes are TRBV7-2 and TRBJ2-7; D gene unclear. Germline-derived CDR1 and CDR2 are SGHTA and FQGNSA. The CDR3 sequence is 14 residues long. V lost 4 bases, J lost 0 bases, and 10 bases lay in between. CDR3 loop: CASSSPGFSYEQYF. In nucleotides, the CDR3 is TGTGCCAGCAGCTCGCCGGGTTTCTCCTACGAGCAGTACTTC.

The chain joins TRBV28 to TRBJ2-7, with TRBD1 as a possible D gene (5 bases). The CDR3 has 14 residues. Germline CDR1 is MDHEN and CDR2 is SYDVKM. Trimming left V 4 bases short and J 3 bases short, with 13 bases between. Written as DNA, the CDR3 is TGTGCCAGCAGTTCGCCGGACAAATACTACGAGCAGTACGTC. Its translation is CASSSPDKYYEQYV.

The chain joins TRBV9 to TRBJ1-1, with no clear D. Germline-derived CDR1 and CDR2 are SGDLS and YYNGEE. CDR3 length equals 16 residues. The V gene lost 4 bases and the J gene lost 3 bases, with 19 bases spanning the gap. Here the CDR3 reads CASSPGFGRGDTEAFF. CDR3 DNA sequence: TGTGCCAGCAGCCCGGGGTTTGGCCGTGGGGACACTGAAGCTTTCTTT.

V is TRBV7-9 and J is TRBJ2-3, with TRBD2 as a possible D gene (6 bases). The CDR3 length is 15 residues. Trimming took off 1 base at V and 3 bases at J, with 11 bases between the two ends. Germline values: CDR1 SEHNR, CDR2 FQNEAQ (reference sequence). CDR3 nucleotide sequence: TGTGCCAGCAGCTTAGTGGGGAGGTCGACAGATACGCAGTATTTT. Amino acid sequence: CASSLVGRSTDTQYF.

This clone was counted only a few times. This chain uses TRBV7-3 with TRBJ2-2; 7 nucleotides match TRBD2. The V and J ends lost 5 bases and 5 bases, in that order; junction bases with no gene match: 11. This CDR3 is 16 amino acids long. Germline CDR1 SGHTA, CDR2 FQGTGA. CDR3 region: CASSPEGGRWTGELFF. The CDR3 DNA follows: TGTGCCAGCAGCCCCGAGGGCGGGAGATGGACCGGGGAGCTGTTTTTT.

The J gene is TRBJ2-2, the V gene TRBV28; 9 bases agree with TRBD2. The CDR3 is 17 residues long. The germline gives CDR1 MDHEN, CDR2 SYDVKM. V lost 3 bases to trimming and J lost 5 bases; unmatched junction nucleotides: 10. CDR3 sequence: CASSFGPGLATTGELFF. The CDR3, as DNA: TGTGCCAGCAGTTTCGGACCGGGACTAGCTACGACCGGGGAGCTGTTTTTT.

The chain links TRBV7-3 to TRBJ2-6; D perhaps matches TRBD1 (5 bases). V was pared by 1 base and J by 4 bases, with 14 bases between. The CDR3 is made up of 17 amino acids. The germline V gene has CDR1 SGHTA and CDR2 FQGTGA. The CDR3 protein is CASSLNAGQSGANVLTF. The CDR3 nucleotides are TGTGCCAGCAGCTTAAACGCCGGACAATCCGGGGCCAACGTCCTGACTTTC.